The clone carrying this T cell receptor beta chain was recorded a few times. CDR3 length: 15 amino acids. The V end lost 0 bases, the J end lost 0 bases, and 7 bases lay between the germline ends. Per the germline V gene, CDR1 is SGDLS and CDR2 is YYNGEE. Clones were sequenced by immunoSEQ multiplex PCR, and TCRdb holds only the in-frame ones, with some missing. The sample shows 13,000 to 15,000 clones, around 84% of them seen only once. The data stem from a study of PD-1 blockade in classical Hodgkin lymphoma. Each patient relapsed following autologous stem cell transplantation, and prior brentuximab vedotin exposure differed.

The source is a human donor with classical Hodgkin lymphoma. The chain couples TRBV9 to TRBJ2-1, with D possibly matching TRBD2 (6 bases). Sequenced material: peripheral blood mononuclear cells (PBMCs), taken at baseline. This chain's CDR3 is CASSVAGGSYNEQFF. The CDR3 DNA reads TGTGCCAGCAGCGTAGCCGGGGGCTCCTACAATGAGCAGTTCTTC.